Each of the 6 T cell receptor beta chains below was sequenced from the same sample in a study of T cells after yellow fever vaccination. TCRdb re-derived calls from the 5' RACE reads in MiXCR, one entry per CDR3 protein. The sample holds hundreds of thousands of distinct CDR3 sequences; approximately 13% are singletons and the top ten take 11% to 15%. The source material was PBMCs, sampled on the day of the yellow fever booster vaccination. Receptors were obtained from a man aged 25-45 years who received the YFV17D yellow fever vaccine.

The V call is TRBV7-2, the J call TRBJ1-3, with a possible D match to TRBD1 (6 bases). Germline values: CDR1 SGHTA, CDR2 FQGNSA. Deletions cut 5 bases from V and 0 bases from J, with 14 bases between. This CDR3 comprises 16 residues. DNA of the CDR3: TGTGCCAGCAGCCTAGGGGGGGTGAGCTCTGGAAACACCATATATTTT. Protein sequence: CASSLGGVSSGNTIYF.

The gene calls are TRBV28 and TRBJ1-6, with D maybe TRBD1 (6 bases). CDR3 size: 14 residues. CDR1 is MDHEN and CDR2 is SYDVKM in the germline V gene. V dropped 6 bases and J dropped 2 bases, with 8 bases sitting between them. CDR3 sequence (DNA): TGTGCCAGCAGAGGGGGACCCTATAATTCACCCCTCCACTTT. It codes for CASRGGPYNSPLHF.

At least ten counts were recorded for this clonotype. The rearrangement uses TRBV12-3 or TRBV12-4 and TRBJ1-4, with D possibly being TRBD1 (5 bases). Trimming left V 3 bases short and J 8 bases short, with 13 bases between. The CDR3 consists of 14 residues. The CDR3 loop is CASSLGGDGEKLFF. The CDR3 DNA is TGTGCCAGCAGTTTGGGGGGGGACGGCGAAAAACTGTTTTTT.

This clonotype was counted at least ten times. The chain combines TRBV20-1 with TRBJ1-1, with TRBD1 identical over 8 bases. The V segment lost 6 bases and the J segment 5 bases; nucleotides outside the gene matches: 8. The germline V gene has CDR1 DFQATT and CDR2 SNEGSKA (reference sequence). The CDR3 spans 13 residues. The CDR3 loop reads CSATLYRGTEAFF. The CDR3 DNA follows: TGCAGTGCGACCCTGTACAGGGGGACTGAAGCTTTCTTT.

This clonotype was detected a few times. The rearrangement uses TRBV7-9 and TRBJ2-7; no clear D. The germline V gene has CDR1 SEHNR and CDR2 FQNEAQ (reference sequence). V lost 3 bases and J 6 bases, leaving 15 bases between the germline ends. CDR3 length: 14 amino acids. The CDR3 sequence is CASSFPGPSPEQYF. Here the CDR3 DNA reads TGTGCCAGCAGCTTCCCCGGGCCTTCCCCCGAGCAGTACTTC.

A few counts support this clonotype. This chain joins TRBV28 and TRBJ1-2, with 10 bases identical to TRBD1. The CDR3 totals 16 residues. V gave up 3 bases and J gave up 7 bases; unmatched junction bases: 11. Germline lookup yields CDR1 MDHEN and CDR2 SYDVKM. CDR3 DNA sequence: TGTGCCAGCAGTTTTTCCCCGGGACAGGGGATGATTGGCTACACCTTC. It yields the protein CASSFSPGQGMIGYTF.